These 15 T cell receptor beta chains originate from one sample sequenced in a study of post-analysis software for immune sequencing data. Whole-study findings and limits: TRBV5-6, TRBV5-1 and TRBV20-1 were among 4 or 5 TRBV segments more frequent in patients than controls.

Antigens for these TCRs are unknown. The authors incorporated unique molecular identifiers into the TCR beta cDNA libraries. TCRdb ran MiXCR on the PCR reads and lists one entry per CDR3 protein. Of about 820,000 distinct CDR3 sequences in the sample, about 53% were seen once. The sample comprised blood. The receptors come from a girl under 18 with multiple sclerosis.

This chain connects TRBV7-2 to TRBJ2-3, with D possibly being TRBD2 (7 bases). Germline V gene lookup returns CDR1 SGHTA and CDR2 FQGNSA. CDR3 length: 16 residues. V gave up 4 bases and J gave up 2 bases, with 16 bases separating them. The CDR3 protein is CASSSRGASDTDTQYF. The CDR3 nucleotides are TGTGCCAGCAGCTCTCGGGGGGCCTCTGACACAGATACGCAGTATTTT. Combining the CDR3 with reference TRBV7-2 and TRBJ2-3 gives the whole variable domain GAGVSQSPSNKVTEKGKDVELRCDPISGHTALYWYRQSLGQGLEFLIYFQGNSAPDKSGLPSDRFSAERTGGSVSTLTIQRTQQEDSAVYLCASSSRGASDTDTQYFGPGTRLTVL.

This chain uses TRBV20-1 with TRBJ2-7, with D possibly TRBD1 on 6 matching bases. The DNA matches TRBJ2-5 better at its end, which makes the J call doubtful. CDR3 length: 15 residues. Germline V gene lookup returns CDR1 DFQATT and CDR2 SNEGSKA (reference sequence). CDR3 region: CSARDGGTNKETQYF. In DNA form, the CDR3 reads TGCAGTGCTAGAGATGGTGGGACAAACAAAGAGACCCAGTACTTC.

J is TRBJ2-4 and V is TRBV6-5; D is perhaps TRBD1 (6 bases). V was trimmed by 6 bases and J by 7 bases, leaving 10 bases between them. Per the germline V gene, CDR1 is MNHEY and CDR2 is SVGAGI. The CDR3 runs to 12 residues. The CDR3 DNA reads TGTGCCAGCAGCTCTACAGGGAACATTCAGTACTTC. Amino acid sequence: CASSSTGNIQYF.

This clonotype was detected a few times. The CDR3 sequence: CASGDRGDYEQYF. Written as DNA, the CDR3 is TGTGCCAGCGGCGACAGGGGAGACTACGAGCAGTACTTC. This chain joins TRBV12-3 or TRBV12-4 and TRBJ2-7; 8 bases map to TRBD1. This CDR3 spans 13 amino acids. V was pared by 8 bases and J by 3 bases, with 6 bases of the junction left unmatched.

The chain carries TRBV12-3 or TRBV12-4 and TRBJ2-1; D remains ambiguous. The V and J ends lost 5 bases and 9 bases respectively, with 11 bases between them. The CDR3 sequence is 12 residues long. In DNA form, the CDR3 reads TGTGCCAGCAGTCAGTCGCTAGGTGAGCAGTTCTTC. This codes for CASSQSLGEQFF.

V gene TRBV20-1 combines with J gene TRBJ2-3; perhaps TRBD1 as D (6 bases). With 6 bases removed from V and 5 bases from J, the gap between germline ends came to 27 bases. This CDR3 has 17 residues. CDR1 and CDR2 (germline): DFQATT, SNEGSKA (reference sequence). CDR3 region: CSALGAGASGKRDTQYF. Here the CDR3 DNA reads TGCAGTGCCCTGGGGGCAGGGGCATCGGGAAAGAGAGATACGCAGTATTTT.

The rearrangement joins TRBV10-3 to TRBJ1-2; 8 nucleotides match TRBD1. The CDR3 is 17 amino acids. Looked up from germline, CDR1 is ENHRY and CDR2 is SYGVKD. The trim removed 3 bases at V and 5 bases at J, leaving 14 bases unmatched. CDR3 DNA: TGTGCCATCAGTGATGCGGGACAGGCCGAATTAGTTTATGGCTACACCTTC. Protein product: CAISDAGQAELVYGYTF.

In its sample, this clonotype was seen a few times. V gene TRBV29-1 combines with J gene TRBJ2-1; 7 nucleotides line up with TRBD2. This CDR3 contains 13 residues. Germline CDR1 reads SQVTM; CDR2 reads ANQGSEA. The CDR3 DNA reads as TGCATCATTGGACTAGAAAATTACAATGAGCAGTTCTTC. It yields the protein CIIGLENYNEQFF.

The chain couples TRBV21-1 to TRBJ2-7; no check of the table's D call, TRBD1, against the DNA was made. TRBV21-1 is described as a pseudogene. This CDR3 contains 16 residues. CDR3 amino acids: CASSLRTGLVSYEQYF. CDR3 sequence (DNA): TGTGCCAGCAGCCTCCGGACAGGGTTGGTCTCCTACGAGCAGTACTTC.

The chain joins TRBV20-1 to TRBJ2-7; TRBD1 might be the D (6 bases). Germline V gene sequence: CDR1 DFQATT, CDR2 SNEGSKA (reference sequence). There are 14 residues in the CDR3. The germline V and J ends were trimmed by 1 base and 5 bases, with 15 bases remaining between them. The CDR3 DNA sequence: TGCAGTGCTAGAGGACAGGTTAAGGGGAACGAGCAGTACTTC. This translates into CSARGQVKGNEQYF.

This clonotype has a handful of counts. V is TRBV12-3 or TRBV12-4 and J is TRBJ1-5; tentatively, D is TRBD1 (6 bases). V lost 6 bases, J lost 3 bases, and 15 bases lay in between. The CDR3 totals 15 residues. The CDR3 DNA is TGTGCCAGCAGACAGGACAGCCTGGACAATCAGCCCCAGCATTTT. It specifies CASRQDSLDNQPQHF.

This sequence joins TRBV7-8 and TRBJ2-5; possibly TRBD1 for D (6 bases). This CDR3 is 13 amino acids long. CDR1 SGHVS and CDR2 FQNEAQ come from the germline V gene. The V end was cut by 7 bases, the J end by 1 base, with 10 bases between. Here the CDR3 DNA reads TGTGCCAGCACCGTGGGGGCCCAAGAGACCCAGTACTTC. It encodes CASTVGAQETQYF.

This clonotype was detected many times. The chain has TRBV5-1 and TRBJ1-4, with 11 positions matching TRBD1. Germline assignment: CDR1 SGHRS and CDR2 YFSETQ. J gave up 2 bases and V 4 bases, and 4 bases lay outside the gene matches. CDR3 length equals 16 residues. CDR3 nucleotides: TGCGCCAGCAGCCCTGGGACAGGGGGTACTAATGAAAAACTGTTTTTT. Amino acid sequence: CASSPGTGGTNEKLFF.

This sequence joins TRBV4-1 and TRBJ1-2, with D unresolved. V was cut by 2 bases and J by 2 bases, with 6 bases left in between. CDR3 size: 13 residues. Germline V gene data show CDR1 as MGHRA and CDR2 as YSYEKL. The CDR3 DNA is TGCGCCAGCAGCCAAATGGGGAACTATGGCTACACCTTC. It codes for CASSQMGNYGYTF.

The V gene is TRBV5-6, the J gene TRBJ2-5; weak D call: TRBD1 (6 bases). The CDR3 has 14 residues. V was clipped by 4 bases and J by 5 bases, with 15 bases between them. Germline CDR1 and CDR2: SGHDT and YYEEEE. CDR3 protein: CASSQTGPGETQYF. The CDR3 region has the DNA TGTGCCAGCAGCCAGACAGGACCGGGGGAGACCCAGTACTTC.